One sample yielded the 5 T cell receptor beta chains listed below, sequenced in a study of blood T cell repertoires in COVID-19. Libraries were prepared by immunoSEQ multiplex PCR; TCRdb keeps only in-frame clonotypes and omits some of them. The table has about 88,000 clones, 90% seen once. The sequenced material came from peripheral blood. The source of these receptors is a man aged 60 to 69 with acute or convalescent COVID-19.

The genes are TRBV7-3 and TRBJ2-7; 8 nucleotides agree with TRBD2. The CDR3 runs 14 residues. Germline V gene lookup returns CDR1 SGHTA and CDR2 FQGTGA. V dropped 5 bases and J dropped 2; count of bases not matched to a gene: 5. The CDR3 DNA follows: TGTGCCAGCAGCCTCAGCGGGGGTCCCTACGAGCAGTACTTC. It codes for CASSLSGGPYEQYF.

This chain connects TRBV9 to TRBJ1-3; tentatively, D is TRBD1 (5 bases). Trimming pared 4 bases from V and 4 bases from J, leaving 15 bases between. Per the germline V gene, CDR1 is SGDLS and CDR2 is YYNGEE. CDR3 size: 15 residues. The CDR3 loop is CASSRLGVRGNTIYF. The DNA of the CDR3 is TGTGCCAGCAGCCGGTTAGGGGTGAGAGGAAACACCATATATTTT.

The DNA for the CDR3 is TGTGCCACCAGGGGCGGGGCGAACTACGAGCAGTACTTC. Its translation: CATRGGANYEQYF. The V gene is TRBV28, the J gene TRBJ2-7, with D perhaps matching TRBD1 or TRBD2 (6 bases each). Germline V gene sequence: CDR1 MDHEN, CDR2 SYDVKM. Trimming cost V 10 bases and J 3 bases, with 16 bases left between them. The CDR3 loop spans 13 amino acids. The full variable domain, its missing parts supplied by reference TRBV28 and TRBJ2-7, is DVKVTQSSRYLVKRTGEKVFLECVQDMDHENMFWYRQDPGLGLRLIYFSYDVKMKEKGDIPEGYSVSREKKERFSLILESASTNQTSMYLCATRGGANYEQYFGPGTRLTVT.

The genes are TRBV9 and TRBJ2-2; D may be TRBD2 (6 bases). Trimming left V 4 bases short and J 6 bases short, with 7 bases between. Germline V gives CDR1 SGDLS, CDR2 YYNGEE. The CDR3 is 12 residues long. CDR3 sequence (DNA): TGTGCCAGCAGCCGGGAGCCCGGGGAGCTGTTTTTT. Translation gives CASSREPGELFF.

The chain carries TRBV5-6 and TRBJ1-3, with TRBD1 as a possible D gene (6 bases). This CDR3 is 15 amino acids long. The germline V gene encodes CDR1 SGHDT and CDR2 YYEEEE. Trimming removed 3 bases at V and 1 base at J, with 11 bases between. The DNA of the CDR3 is TGTGCCAGCAGCTACAGGGAATGGTCTGGAAACACCATATATTTT. Its protein is CASSYREWSGNTIYF.